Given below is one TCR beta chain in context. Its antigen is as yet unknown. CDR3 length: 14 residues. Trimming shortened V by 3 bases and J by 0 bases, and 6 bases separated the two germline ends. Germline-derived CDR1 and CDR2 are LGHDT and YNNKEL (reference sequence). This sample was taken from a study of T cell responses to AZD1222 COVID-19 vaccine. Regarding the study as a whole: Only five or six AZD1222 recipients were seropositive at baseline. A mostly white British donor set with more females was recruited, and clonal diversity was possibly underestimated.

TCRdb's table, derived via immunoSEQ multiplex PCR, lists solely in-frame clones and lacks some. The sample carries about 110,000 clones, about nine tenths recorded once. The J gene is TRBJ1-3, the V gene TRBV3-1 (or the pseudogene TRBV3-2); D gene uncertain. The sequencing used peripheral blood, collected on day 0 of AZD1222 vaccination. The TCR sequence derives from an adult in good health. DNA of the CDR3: TGTGCCAGCAGCCACCTATCCTCTGGAAACACCATATATTTT. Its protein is CASSHLSSGNTIYF.